This is a list of T cell receptor beta chains from one sample in a study of cytomegalovirus exposure and HLA in healthy donors. Here immunoSEQ multiplex PCR was the method, and the copy in TCRdb shows in-frame clones only, minus some. The repertoire holds just over 150,000 clones, with under 85% as singletons. Sequencing was performed on PBMCs. The receptors originated from a woman between 25 and 40 years old in good health and CMV-seronegative. Both conserved end residues are part of each CDR3. A D gene is named only where the DNA matches it firmly. Some rows have no size entry. The others give once, few or many, or a class for an expanded clone.

15	-	TRBV27	TRBJ2-5	-	CASSLSRTVQETQYF	TGTGCCAGCAGTTTATCCCGGACAGTACAAGAGACCCAGTACTTC
14	TRBD1	TRBV2	TRBJ2-7	-	CASSPGQGLYEQYF	TGTGCCAGCAGCCCGGGACAGGGGTTGTACGAGCAGTACTTC
14	-	TRBV11-2	TRBJ1-1	-	CASSFAGKNTEAFF	TGTGCCAGCAGCTTTGCAGGGAAAAACACTGAAGCTTTCTTT
15	-	TRBV7-9	TRBJ2-1	once	CASSPRSERDNEQFF	TGTGCCAGCAGCCCCCGGAGCGAAAGAGACAATGAGCAGTTCTTC
12	-	TRBV7-9	TRBJ1-3	-	CASSLQGNTIYF	TGTGCCAGCAGCTTACAGGGAAACACCATATATTTT
17	TRBD2	TRBV7-2	TRBJ2-1	-	CASSPAGLAGQSGEQFF	TGTGCCAGCAGCCCAGCGGGACTAGCGGGGCAGAGCGGCGAGCAGTTCTTC
16	TRBD2	TRBV6-1	TRBJ2-1	-	CASSALSGGALNEQFF	TGTGCCAGCAGTGCTTTAAGCGGGGGGGCGTTGAATGAGCAGTTCTTC
15	-	TRBV2	TRBJ1-6	-	CASSEASQRTSPLHF	TGTGCCAGCAGTGAAGCGTCGCAGCGGACGTCACCCCTCCACTTT
15	-	TRBV30	TRBJ1-3	few	CAWSPDGSSGNTIYF	TGTGCCTGGAGTCCGGACGGGAGCTCTGGAAACACCATATATTTT
15	TRBD2	TRBV28	TRBJ2-4	-	CATIGEGLAKNIQYF	TGTGCCACCATAGGGGAGGGCCTAGCCAAAAACATTCAGTACTTC
15	TRBD2	TRBV5-4	TRBJ2-3	-	CASSRGTSQPDTQYF	TGTGCCAGCAGCCGCGGGACTAGCCAGCCAGATACGCAGTATTTT
12	-	TRBV30	TRBJ1-6	-	CAWSTGGSPLHF	TGTGCCTGGAGTACCGGGGGTTCACCCCTCCACTTT
16	TRBD2	TRBV5-4	TRBJ2-1	-	CASSLEAGGDDNEQFF	TGTGCCAGCAGCCTAGAAGCGGGGGGCGACGACAATGAGCAGTTCTTC
15	-	TRBV7-9	TRBJ2-5	-	CASSSLRGASGTQYF	TGTGCCAGCAGCTCCCTCCGTGGGGCCTCGGGGACCCAGTACTTC
14	-	TRBV28	TRBJ1-2	few	CASSLRVELHGYTF	TGTGCCAGCAGTTTACGCGTCGAACTACATGGCTACACCTTC
15	TRBD2	TRBV5-4	TRBJ2-7	few	CASSLTSGGVLEQYF	TGTGCCAGCAGCCTTACTAGCGGGGGGGTCCTGGAGCAGTACTTC
15	TRBD1	TRBV27	TRBJ1-1	-	CASSVGQAGATEAFF	TGTGCCAGCAGTGTGGGACAGGCTGGAGCCACTGAAGCTTTCTTT
15	-	TRBV5-4	TRBJ1-4	-	CASRGFGETNEKLFF	TGTGCCAGCAGGGGATTCGGGGAGACTAATGAAAAACTGTTTTTT
15	-	TRBV2	TRBJ2-4	-	CASTAVGGSQNIQYF	TGTGCCAGCACGGCCGTCGGGGGATCCCAAAACATTCAGTACTTC
13	-	TRBV29-1	TRBJ1-1	-	CSVEGQGGTEAFF	TGCAGCGTTGAGGGCCAGGGTGGGACTGAAGCTTTCTTT
14	TRBD2	TRBV25-1	TRBJ2-1	once	CASSAAGGPNEQFF	TGTGCCAGCAGTGCAGCGGGGGGGCCGAATGAGCAGTTCTTC
14	TRBD1	TRBV6-1	TRBJ2-2	-	CASRDRGNTGELFF	TGTGCCAGCAGGGACAGGGGGAACACCGGGGAGCTGTTTTTT
14	TRBD1	TRBV6-5	TRBJ2-5	-	CASISGQGRETQYF	TGTGCCAGCATCTCGGGACAGGGACGAGAGACCCAGTACTTC
15	TRBD1	TRBV6-5	TRBJ1-5	-	CASRPPGQNNQPQHF	TGTGCCAGCAGACCACCGGGACAGAACAATCAGCCCCAGCATTTT
14	TRBD2	TRBV7-6	TRBJ2-7	-	CASSLLAGDYEQYF	TGTGCCAGCAGCTTGCTAGCGGGGGACTACGAGCAGTACTTC
14	TRBD1	TRBV7-9	TRBJ1-5	once	CASSSDRAAQPQHF	TGTGCCAGCAGCTCAGACAGGGCGGCGCAGCCCCAGCATTTT
15	-	TRBV30	TRBJ1-2	-	CAWKVGGGLFHGYTF	TGTGCCTGGAAAGTGGGGGGGGGCCTTTTCCATGGCTACACCTTC
14	-	TRBV5-1	TRBJ1-5	-	CASSLTGGDQPQHF	TGCGCCAGCAGCTTGACGGGGGGCGATCAGCCCCAGCATTTT
15	TRBD1	TRBV25-1	TRBJ1-5	-	CASSEGMGTGQPQHF	TGTGCCAGCAGTGAGGGGATGGGGACAGGTCAGCCCCAGCATTTT
18	-	TRBV4-2	TRBJ1-2	-	CASSHLSGRGSSGYGYTF	TGTGCCAGCAGCCACCTGTCCGGGCGGGGTTCTTCGGGCTATGGCTACACCTTC
13	TRBD1	TRBV6-5	TRBJ1-1	once	CASSADRGTEAFF	TGTGCCAGCAGCGCGGACAGGGGCACTGAAGCTTTCTTT
14	TRBD1	TRBV28	TRBJ1-2	-	CASSSGQGVYGYTF	TGTGCCAGCAGTTCGGGACAGGGGGTCTATGGCTACACCTTC
15	TRBD1	TRBV9	TRBJ2-7	-	CASSVAPGQGHEQYF	TGTGCCAGCAGCGTAGCCCCGGGACAGGGCCACGAGCAGTACTTC
16	TRBD1	TRBV7-9	TRBJ2-3	-	CASSSSGGKYFDTQYF	TGTGCCAGCAGCTCCTCAGGGGGCAAGTATTTCGATACGCAGTATTTT
12	-	TRBV5-6	TRBJ1-5	-	CASSLEGDAQHF	TGTGCCAGCAGCTTGGAAGGGGATGCCCAGCATTTT
13	TRBD2	TRBV7-9	TRBJ2-7	-	CSSSLAGPYEQYF	TGTTCCAGCAGCCTAGCGGGGCCTTACGAGCAGTACTTC
13	-	TRBV5-1	TRBJ1-2	-	CASSPRENYGYTF	TGCGCCAGCAGCCCGAGGGAAAACTATGGCTACACCTTC
16	TRBD1	TRBV19	TRBJ1-2	-	CASSTRAGTGLAGYTF	TGTGCCAGTAGTACCCGGGCGGGGACAGGGCTTGCCGGCTACACCTTC
14	TRBD1	TRBV18	TRBJ2-5	-	CASSPLAGGETQYF	TGTGCCAGCTCACCATTGGCAGGGGGAGAGACCCAGTACTTC
11	-	TRBV5-1	TRBJ2-7	-	CASSLAWRGQF	TGCGCCAGCAGCTTGGCGTGGAGGGGCCAGTTC
17	TRBD2	TRBV14	TRBJ2-2	-	CASSQLAGSPSTGELFF	TGTGCCAGCAGCCAACTAGCGGGGTCTCCTAGCACCGGGGAGCTGTTTTTT
16	-	TRBV7-9	TRBJ2-7	once	CASSLPGGQVSYEQYF	TGTGCCAGCAGCTTACCCGGGGGGCAGGTCTCCTACGAGCAGTACTTC